This TCR beta chain originates from a study of cytomegalovirus exposure and HLA in healthy donors. Study findings and constraints: On later analysis, the bulk of CMV-associated TCR beta chains appeared to be HLA-restricted. The study listed around 150 cytomegalovirus-associated TCR beta chains. After further analysis at a later stage, 16,951 TCR beta sequences were associated with HLA alleles at 0.05 false discovery rate.

Vbeta (60) and Jbeta (13) primers were used in the PCR. This table comes from immunoSEQ multiplex PCR, and its TCRdb copy is limited to in-frame clones, with some not included. Among 120,000 to 150,000 clones listed, over 75% were seen once. As regards this clone: What it binds is unknown.

Trimming cost V 4 bases and J 8 bases, with 18 bases left between them. Germline V lookup: CDR1 SGDLS, CDR2 YYNGEE. The CDR3 has 14 amino acids. The chain employs TRBV9 and TRBJ1-2; D perhaps matches TRBD1 (5 bases). The sequence was collected from a male donor in good health and CMV-seronegative. Sample: PBMCs. Written as DNA, the CDR3 is TGTGCCAGCAGCTTGGGGGAGGACCTGGGAGGCTACACCTTC. Residues: CASSLGEDLGGYTF.